This T cell receptor (beta chain) is drawn from a study of human T cells and chemical hapten exposure. Study-wide context: A mostly female patient group had alopecia areata, totalis or universalis.

The V gene lost 0 bases and the J gene lost 0 bases, with 12 bases spanning the gap. The CDR3 extends over 17 amino acids. The germline gives CDR1 MNHEY, CDR2 SMNVEV (reference sequence). Specified time point: patch test 1, 2 weeks after DPC sensitization. Treatment indicated: therapeutic diphenylcyclopropenone sensitization with weekly scalp DPC. TCRdb passed the RACE reads through MiXCR, listing each CDR3 protein once. The sample records some 87,000 distinct CDR3 sequences, around 10% being singletons. The receptor comes from a woman aged 45-65 years with alopecia areata. Some clones in this sample may be carry-over from other donors' samples. This chain connects TRBV27 to TRBJ2-4; D is unresolved. The sequenced sample was whole blood, obtained in connection with sensitization to the hapten diphenylcyclopropenone (DPC). CDR3 residues: CASSLSPGFLAKNIQYF. The CDR3 nucleotides are TGTGCCAGCAGTTTATCGCCCGGGTTTCTAGCCAAAAACATTCAGTACTTC.